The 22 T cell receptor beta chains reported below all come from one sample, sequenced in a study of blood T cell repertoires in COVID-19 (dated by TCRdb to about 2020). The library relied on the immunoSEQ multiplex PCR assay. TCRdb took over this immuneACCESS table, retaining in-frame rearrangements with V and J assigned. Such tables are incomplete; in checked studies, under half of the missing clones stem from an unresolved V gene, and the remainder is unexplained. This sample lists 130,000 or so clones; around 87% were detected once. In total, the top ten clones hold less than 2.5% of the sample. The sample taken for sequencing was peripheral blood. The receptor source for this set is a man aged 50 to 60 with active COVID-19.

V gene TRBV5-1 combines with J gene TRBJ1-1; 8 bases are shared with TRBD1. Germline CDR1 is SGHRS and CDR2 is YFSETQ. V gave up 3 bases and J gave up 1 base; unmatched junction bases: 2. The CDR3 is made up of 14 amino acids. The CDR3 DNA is TGCGCCAGCAGCTCCGGGACAGGGAACACTGAAGCTTTCTTT. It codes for CASSSGTGNTEAFF.

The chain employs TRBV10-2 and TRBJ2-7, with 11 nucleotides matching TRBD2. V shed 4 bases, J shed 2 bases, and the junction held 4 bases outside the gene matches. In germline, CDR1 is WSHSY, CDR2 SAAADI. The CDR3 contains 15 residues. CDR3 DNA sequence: TGCGCCAGCAGTGCCGGGACTAGCGGAGCCTACGAGCAGTACTTC. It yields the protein CASSAGTSGAYEQYF.

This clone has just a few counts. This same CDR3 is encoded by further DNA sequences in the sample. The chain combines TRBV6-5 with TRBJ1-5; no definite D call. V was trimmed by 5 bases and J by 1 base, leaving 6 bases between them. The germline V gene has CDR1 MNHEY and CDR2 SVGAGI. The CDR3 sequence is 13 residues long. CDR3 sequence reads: CASSPRSNQPQHF. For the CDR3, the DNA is TGTGCCAGCAGTCCGAGGAGCAATCAGCCCCAGCATTTT.

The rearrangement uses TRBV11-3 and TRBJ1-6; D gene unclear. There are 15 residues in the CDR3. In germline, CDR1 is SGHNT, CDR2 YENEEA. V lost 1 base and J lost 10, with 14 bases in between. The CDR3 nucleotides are TGTGCCAGCAGCTTAGGCGGCAGTGAAGGCTCACCCCTCCACTTT. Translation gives CASSLGGSEGSPLHF.

CDR3 amino acids: CASSVGWWGGTEAFF. DNA for the CDR3: TGTGCCAGCAGCGTAGGTTGGTGGGGCGGCACTGAAGCTTTCTTT. The chain employs TRBV9 and TRBJ1-1; D may be TRBD1 (5 bases). V dropped 0 bases and J dropped 4 bases, with 13 bases sitting between them. The germline V gene has CDR1 SGDLS and CDR2 YYNGEE. The CDR3 consists of 15 residues.

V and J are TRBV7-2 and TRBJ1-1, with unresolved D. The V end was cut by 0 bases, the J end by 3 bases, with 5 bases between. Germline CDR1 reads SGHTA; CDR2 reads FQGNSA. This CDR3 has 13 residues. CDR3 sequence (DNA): TGTGCCAGCAGCTTAGCAATCGACACTGAAGCTTTCTTT. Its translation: CASSLAIDTEAFF.

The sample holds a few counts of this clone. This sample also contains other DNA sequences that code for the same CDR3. The CDR3 is CATSSRGGQETQYF. As DNA, the CDR3 is TGTGCCACCAGCAGTAGAGGGGGCCAAGAGACCCAGTACTTC. This chain connects TRBV15 to TRBJ2-5, with D possibly matching TRBD1 (6 bases). The CDR3 extends over 14 amino acids. V was clipped by 3 bases and J by 1 base, with 9 bases between them. Germline V gene sequence: CDR1 LNHNV, CDR2 YYDKDF (reference sequence).

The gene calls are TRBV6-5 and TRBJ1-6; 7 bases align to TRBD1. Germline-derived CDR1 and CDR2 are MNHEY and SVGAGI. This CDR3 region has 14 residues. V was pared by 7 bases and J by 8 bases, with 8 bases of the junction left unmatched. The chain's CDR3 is CASNSGTEHSPLHF. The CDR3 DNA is TGTGCCAGCAATTCCGGGACAGAACATTCACCCCTCCACTTT.

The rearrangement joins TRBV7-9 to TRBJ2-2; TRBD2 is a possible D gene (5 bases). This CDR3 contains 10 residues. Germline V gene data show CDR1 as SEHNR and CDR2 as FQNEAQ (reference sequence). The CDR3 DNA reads TGTGCGGGAGACACCGGGGAGCTGTTTTTT. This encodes CAGDTGELFF. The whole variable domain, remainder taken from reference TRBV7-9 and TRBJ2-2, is DTGVSQNPRHKITKRGQNVTFRCDPISEHNRLYWYRQTLGQGPEFLTYFQNEAQLEKSRLLSDRFSAERPKGSFSTLEIQRTEQGDSAMYLCAGDTGELFFGEGSRLTVL.

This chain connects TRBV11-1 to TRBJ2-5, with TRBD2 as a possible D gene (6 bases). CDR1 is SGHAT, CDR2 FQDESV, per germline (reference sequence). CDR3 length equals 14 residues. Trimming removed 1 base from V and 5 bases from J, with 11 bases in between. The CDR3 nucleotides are TGTGCCAGCAGCTTAGGGGGGGTTGCCGAGACCCAGTACTTC. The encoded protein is CASSLGGVAETQYF.

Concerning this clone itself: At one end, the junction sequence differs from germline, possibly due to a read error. CDR3 DNA: TGTGCCAGCCCCGCAGCCGGGACAGTCGGCTTC. It is translated as CASPAAGTVGF. The chain links TRBV6-5 to TRBJ2-4; TRBD1 matches at 7 bases. The CDR3 has 11 amino acids. Germline CDR1 and CDR2: MNHEY and SVGAGI.

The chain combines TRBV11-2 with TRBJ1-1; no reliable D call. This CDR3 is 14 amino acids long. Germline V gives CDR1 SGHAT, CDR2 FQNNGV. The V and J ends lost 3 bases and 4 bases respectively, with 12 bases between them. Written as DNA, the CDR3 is TGTGCCAGCAGCTTCCCACAGAAAGGCACTGAAGCTTTCTTT. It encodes CASSFPQKGTEAFF. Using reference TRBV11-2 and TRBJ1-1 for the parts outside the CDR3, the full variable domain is EAGVAQSPRYKIIEKRQSVAFWCNPISGHATLYWYQQILGQGPKLLIQFQNNGVVDDSQLPKDRFSAERLKGVDSTLKIQPAKLEDSAVYLCASSFPQKGTEAFFGQGTRLTVV.

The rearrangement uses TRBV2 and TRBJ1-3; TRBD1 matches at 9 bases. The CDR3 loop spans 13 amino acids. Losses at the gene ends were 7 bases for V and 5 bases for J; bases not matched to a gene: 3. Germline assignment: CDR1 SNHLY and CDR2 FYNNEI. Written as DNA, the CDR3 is TGTGCCAGCAACGGACAGGGGAGAAACACCATATATTTT. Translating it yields CASNGQGRNTIYF.

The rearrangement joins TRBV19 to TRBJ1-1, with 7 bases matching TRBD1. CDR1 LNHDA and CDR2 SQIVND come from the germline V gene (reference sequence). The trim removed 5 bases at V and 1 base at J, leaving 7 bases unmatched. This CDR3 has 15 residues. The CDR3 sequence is CASSSPGQQNTEAFF. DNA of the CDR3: TGTGCCAGTAGTTCCCCGGGACAGCAGAACACTGAAGCTTTCTTT.

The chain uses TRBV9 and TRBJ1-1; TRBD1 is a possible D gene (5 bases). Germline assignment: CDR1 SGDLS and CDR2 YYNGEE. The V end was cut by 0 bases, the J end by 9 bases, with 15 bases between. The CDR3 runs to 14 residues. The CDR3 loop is CASSVEGAPTKAFF. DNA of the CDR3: TGTGCCAGCAGCGTAGAAGGGGCCCCAACGAAAGCTTTCTTT.

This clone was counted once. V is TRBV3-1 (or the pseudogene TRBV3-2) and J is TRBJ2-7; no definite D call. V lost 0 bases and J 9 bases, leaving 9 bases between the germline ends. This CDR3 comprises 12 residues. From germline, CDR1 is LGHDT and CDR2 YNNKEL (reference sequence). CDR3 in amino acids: CASSQDLTGQYF. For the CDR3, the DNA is TGTGCCAGCAGCCAAGATCTAACTGGGCAGTACTTC.

CDR3 in DNA: TGTGCCAGCAGCTTAGGCCCCAGCGCAGATACGCAGTATTTT. The encoded protein is CASSLGPSADTQYF. The chain has TRBV7-2 and TRBJ2-3; D not certain. The germline V and J ends were trimmed by 1 base and 4 bases, with 9 bases remaining between them. The CDR3 loop spans 14 amino acids. Germline CDR1 is SGHTA and CDR2 is FQGNSA.

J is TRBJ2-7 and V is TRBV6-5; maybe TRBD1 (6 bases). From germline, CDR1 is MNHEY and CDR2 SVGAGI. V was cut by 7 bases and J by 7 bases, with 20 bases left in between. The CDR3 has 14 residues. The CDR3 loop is CASIRGDTFLEQYF. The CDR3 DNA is TGTGCCAGCATCCGAGGGGACACCTTCTTGGAGCAGTACTTC.

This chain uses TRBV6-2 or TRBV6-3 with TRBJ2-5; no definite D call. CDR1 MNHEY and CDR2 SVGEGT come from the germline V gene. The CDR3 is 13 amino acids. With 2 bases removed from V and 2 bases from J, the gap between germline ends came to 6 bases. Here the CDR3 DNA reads TGTGCCAGCAGTTACCCCCCTCAAGAGACCCAGTACTTC. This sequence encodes CASSYPPQETQYF.

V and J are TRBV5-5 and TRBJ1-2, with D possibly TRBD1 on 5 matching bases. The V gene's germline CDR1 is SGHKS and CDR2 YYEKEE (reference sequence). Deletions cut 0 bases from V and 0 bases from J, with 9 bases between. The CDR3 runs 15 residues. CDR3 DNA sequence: TGTGCCAGCAGCTTGGAATGGACAACTAACTATGGCTACACCTTC. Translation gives CASSLEWTTNYGYTF.

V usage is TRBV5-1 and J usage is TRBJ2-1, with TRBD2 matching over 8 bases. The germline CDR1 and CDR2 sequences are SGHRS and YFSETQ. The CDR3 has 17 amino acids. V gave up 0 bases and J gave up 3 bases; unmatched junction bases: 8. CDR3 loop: CASSLGPGGLGYNEQFF. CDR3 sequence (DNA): TGCGCCAGCAGCTTGGGCCCGGGGGGGCTGGGCTACAATGAGCAGTTCTTC.

The CDR3 loop is CASSPRTGTPDTGELFF. As DNA, the CDR3 is TGTGCCAGCTCACCAAGGACGGGGACTCCAGACACCGGGGAGCTGTTTTTT. This sequence joins TRBV18 and TRBJ2-2, with D possibly TRBD2 on 6 matching bases. The CDR3 length is 17 residues. Looked up from germline, CDR1 is KGHSH and CDR2 is LQKENI. Trimming removed 2 bases at V and 3 bases at J, with 16 bases between.